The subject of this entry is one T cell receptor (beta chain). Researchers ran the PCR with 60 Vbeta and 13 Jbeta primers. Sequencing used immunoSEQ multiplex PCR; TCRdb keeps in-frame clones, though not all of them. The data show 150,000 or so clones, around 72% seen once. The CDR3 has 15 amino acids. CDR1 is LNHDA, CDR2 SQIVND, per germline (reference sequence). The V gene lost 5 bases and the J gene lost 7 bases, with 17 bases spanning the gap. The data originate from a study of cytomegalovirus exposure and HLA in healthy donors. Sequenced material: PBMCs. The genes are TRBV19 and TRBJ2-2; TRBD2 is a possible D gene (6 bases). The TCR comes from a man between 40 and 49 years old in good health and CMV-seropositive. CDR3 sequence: CASSSGRAGSGELFF. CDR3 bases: TGTGCCAGTAGTTCCGGACGGGCCGGGAGCGGGGAGCTGTTTTTT.